The 18 T cell receptor beta chains presented below share a single source sample, sequenced in a study of chemoradiotherapy in HPV16-positive cancers. Sequencing used immunoSEQ multiplex PCR; TCRdb keeps in-frame clones, though not all of them. The repertoire has about 1,800 clones, just over 90% of them found once; the top ten carry roughly 2.7%. The specimen was tumor tissue, collected from a patient who underwent chemoradiotherapy. These receptors were obtained from a human donor with HPV-associated anogenital cancer.

This chain connects TRBV19 to TRBJ1-4, with TRBD1 matching over 7 bases. Germline-derived CDR1 and CDR2 are LNHDA and SQIVND (reference sequence). The V gene end was trimmed by 3 bases and the J gene end by 5 bases; junction bases not matched to a gene: 9. The CDR3 is made up of 16 amino acids. In nucleotides, the CDR3 is TGTGCCAGTAGTATGCGACAGGGCTCGTGGAATGAAAAACTGTTTTTT. Its translation is CASSMRQGSWNEKLFF.

CDR3 residues: CASSLTSGQETQYF. CDR3 DNA sequence: TGTGCCAGCAGCTTAACTAGCGGCCAAGAGACCCAGTACTTC. V is TRBV7-2 and J is TRBJ2-5; 8 bases match TRBD2. Germline V gives CDR1 SGHTA, CDR2 FQGNSA. V shed 2 bases, J shed 1 base, and the junction held 0 bases outside the gene matches. This CDR3 region has 14 residues.

The V call is TRBV2, the J call TRBJ1-6; D uncertain. The CDR3 runs to 15 residues. The germline V gene has CDR1 SNHLY and CDR2 FYNNEI. V was clipped by 2 bases and J by 8 bases, with 13 bases between them. The chain's CDR3 is CASSEYSPRDSPLHF. The CDR3, as DNA: TGTGCCAGCAGTGAATACTCGCCCCGGGATTCACCCCTCCACTTT.

The gene calls are TRBV7-9 and TRBJ2-1, with no clear D. The CDR3 has 14 residues. The V gene's germline CDR1 is SEHNR and CDR2 FQNEAQ (reference sequence). Trimming took off 8 bases at V and 1 base at J, with 12 bases between the two ends. CDR3 DNA sequence: TGTGCCAGCTCCCCGAGCGTTTCCTACAATGAGCAGTTCTTC. Its protein product is CASSPSVSYNEQFF.

In DNA form, the CDR3 reads TGCAGCGTTGAAGCACTAGCGGGATACAATGAGCAGTTCTTC. Translation gives CSVEALAGYNEQFF. This chain joins TRBV29-1 and TRBJ2-1; 10 nucleotides agree with TRBD2. Germline V gene data show CDR1 as SQVTM and CDR2 as ANQGSEA. CDR3 length: 14 residues. Trimming at V came to 1 base and at J to 4 bases, leaving 1 base not matched to a gene.

This clone has only one observation. The chain carries TRBV2 and TRBJ2-3; a weak D match, TRBD2 (5 bases). Trimming removed 3 bases at V and 4 bases at J, with 5 bases between. CDR3 size: 12 residues. From germline, CDR1 is SNHLY and CDR2 FYNNEI. The CDR3 sequence: CASSERADTQYF. The DNA of the CDR3 is TGTGCCAGCAGTGAGCGGGCAGATACGCAGTATTTT.

The rearrangement links TRBV7-9 to TRBJ2-5, with TRBD2 matching 9 bases. V dropped 2 bases and J dropped 5; count of bases not matched to a gene: 9. CDR3 length equals 16 residues. Germline-derived CDR1 and CDR2 are SEHNR and FQNEAQ (reference sequence). The CDR3 DNA is TGTGCCAGCAGCTTACTCTGGCGGGGGGGCCGGGAGACCCAGTACTTC. Encoded protein: CASSLLWRGGRETQYF.

This clone was recorded once. The rearrangement links TRBV7-2 to TRBJ2-7; possible D gene TRBD2, 5 bases. The CDR3 is made up of 14 amino acids. The germline gives CDR1 SGHTA, CDR2 FQGNSA. V was trimmed by 1 base and J by 6 bases, leaving 13 bases between them. The CDR3 loop reads CASSLDSSGVEQYF. For the CDR3, the DNA is TGTGCCAGCAGCTTAGACAGCTCCGGGGTCGAGCAGTACTTC.

As to this clone: A junction end diverges from the germline sequence, so it may reflect a read error. The rearrangement uses TRBV18 and TRBJ2-7; D tentatively fits TRBD1 or TRBD2 (5 bases each). Per germline, CDR1 KGHSH and CDR2 LQKENI. The CDR3 totals 14 residues. CDR3 sequence (DNA): TGTGCCAGCTCTCCACGGGGCAGCTCGGGGGAGCAGTACTTC. It encodes CASSPRGSSGEQYF.

The chain couples TRBV10-3 to TRBJ2-7, with TRBD1 as a possible D gene (6 bases). Trimming took 8 bases from V and 2 from J, leaving 10 bases between them. From germline, CDR1 is ENHRY and CDR2 SYGVKD. CDR3 size: 12 residues. The CDR3 protein is CAIAGDTYEQYF. The CDR3 DNA follows: TGTGCCATCGCCGGGGACACCTACGAGCAGTACTTC.

This chain connects TRBV29-1 to TRBJ1-2, with 9 bases fitting TRBD1. Losses at the gene ends were 7 bases for V and 4 bases for J; bases not matched to a gene: 10. The CDR3 spans 14 residues. Germline V gene sequence: CDR1 SQVTM, CDR2 ANQGSEA. CDR3 sequence reads: CSAGKGQGGYGYTF. In DNA, the CDR3 is TGCAGCGCGGGGAAGGGACAGGGCGGCTATGGCTACACCTTC.

The V call is TRBV6-6, the J call TRBJ1-4; D is perhaps TRBD1 (5 bases). Germline V gene data show CDR1 as MNHNY and CDR2 as SVGAGI (reference sequence). With 6 bases removed from V and 4 bases from J, the gap between germline ends came to 15 bases. The CDR3 covers 15 residues. Written as DNA, the CDR3 is TGTGCCAGCAGCCCTGTTTGGGGCCGTAATGAAAAACTGTTTTTT. Translation gives CASSPVWGRNEKLFF.

J is TRBJ2-3 and V is TRBV19; 9 nucleotides line up with TRBD2. Germline V CDR1 and CDR2: LNHDA, SQIVND (reference sequence). The CDR3 covers 19 residues. Trimming cost V 5 bases and J 0 bases; bases outside gene matches: 15. The CDR3 loop is CASSGTNSGGHPSTDTQYF. The DNA of the CDR3 is TGTGCCAGTAGTGGCACCAATAGCGGGGGACACCCTAGCACAGATACGCAGTATTTT. The whole variable domain, filled in from reference TRBV19 and TRBJ2-3, reads DGGITQSPKYLFRKEGQNVTLSCEQNLNHDAMYWYRQDPGQGLRLIYYSQIVNDFQKGDIAEGYSVSREKKESFPLTVTSAQKNPTAFYLCASSGTNSGGHPSTDTQYFGPGTRLTVL.

This clone was counted once. V usage is TRBV19 and J usage is TRBJ2-2; tentatively, D is TRBD1 (6 bases). Trimming removed 6 bases from V and 5 bases from J, with 13 bases in between. In germline, CDR1 is LNHDA, CDR2 SQIVND (reference sequence). There are 14 residues in the CDR3. Written as DNA, the CDR3 is TGTGCCAGTAGCCACGGACAGCCTACCGGGGAGCTGTTTTTT. Translating gives CASSHGQPTGELFF.

V usage is TRBV19 and J usage is TRBJ1-5; D remains unclear. The germline V gene encodes CDR1 LNHDA and CDR2 SQIVND (reference sequence). The CDR3 totals 18 residues. The V end lost 2 bases, the J end lost 0 bases, and 17 bases lay between the germline ends. The CDR3: CASSILRARTSSNQPQHF. The CDR3 nucleotides read TGTGCCAGTAGTATACTCCGGGCGAGGACCTCTAGCAATCAGCCCCAGCATTTT.

CDR3 nucleotide sequence: TGTGCCAGTAGGCCGGACAGGGCGGGACAGCCCCAGCATTTT. Its protein product is CASRPDRAGQPQHF. J is TRBJ1-5 and V is TRBV19; 8 bases line up with TRBD1. The CDR3 length is 14 residues. CDR1 is LNHDA and CDR2 is SQIVND in the germline V gene (reference sequence). The J segment lost 7 bases and the V segment lost 6 bases, leaving 8 bases of the junction unmatched.

The chain recombines TRBV6-5 with TRBJ2-7; 7 bases match TRBD2. The CDR3 runs 15 residues. J lost 0 bases, V lost 4 bases, and 6 bases had no gene match. The germline V gene encodes CDR1 MNHEY and CDR2 SVGAGI. The CDR3 spells CASSWQRGLSYEQYF. The CDR3 DNA sequence: TGTGCCAGCAGTTGGCAGCGGGGCCTCTCCTACGAGCAGTACTTC.

CDR3: CASSYEGQWQPQHF. The CDR3 DNA sequence: TGTGCCAGCAGTTACGAGGGTCAATGGCAGCCCCAGCATTTT. The V gene is TRBV6-6, the J gene TRBJ1-5; no definite D call. CDR3 length: 14 residues. The germline CDR1 and CDR2 sequences are MNHNY and SVGAGI (reference sequence). V was pared by 2 bases and J by 7 bases, with 12 bases between.